This T cell receptor beta chain came from a study of control samples from healthy donors and cancer patients. This CDR3 is built from 13 residues. V was shortened by 4 bases and J by 9 bases, with 10 bases between the two germline ends. The germline gives CDR1 LGHDT, CDR2 YNNKEL (reference sequence). Some clones are missing from TCRdb's copy, which holds only in-frame ones; the method was immunoSEQ multiplex PCR. The top ten hold around 0.6% of the sample, which has 100,000 to 150,000 clones, approximately 92% seen once. The sample was PBMCs. The sequence was obtained from a man older than 75 with head and neck cancer. The V and J genes are TRBV3-1 (or the pseudogene TRBV3-2) and TRBJ1-6; D is unresolved. The DNA for the CDR3 is TGTGCCAGCAGCCGGGCATTAAGTTCACCCCTCCACTTT. Encoded protein: CASSRALSSPLHF.